Listed below are T cell receptor beta chains from one sample, sequenced in a study of spatial heterogeneity in lung cancer. TCRdb independently ran MiXCR on the 5' RACE reads; one entry per CDR3 protein. The repertoire consists of tens of thousands of distinct CDR3 sequences, with roughly 6.5% occurring once and the leading ten covering roughly 2.7%. The sequencing here drew on PBMCs, taken at surgery. The receptors shown here come from a female donor with early-stage non-small cell lung cancer. The CDR3 runs from the conserved cysteine through the conserved F or W. D genes are given only for firm matches. Clone size appears in some rows only: once, few, many, or a class for an expanded clone.

CDR3 DNA	CDR3 protein	V gene	J gene	clone size	D gene
TGCGCCAGCAGCGCAAGGCTTCCCTATGGCTATGGCTACACCTTC	CASSARLPYGYGYTF	TRBV5-1	TRBJ1-2	-	-
TGTGCCATCAGTGTGGGCCTACAGAATTCACCCCTCCACTTT	CAISVGLQNSPLHF	TRBV10-3	TRBJ1-6	few	-
TGTGCCAGCAGCTTAGGAGGGTCGGACCAGCCCCAGCATTTT	CASSLGGSDQPQHF	TRBV7-9	TRBJ1-5	many	-
TGCAGCGTTGACGAAGAGGGGACAGGGAGCGGCTATGGCTACACCTTC	CSVDEEGTGSGYGYTF	TRBV29-1	TRBJ1-2	many	TRBD1
TGTGCCAGCAGTTTTACGACAGGGGCGAACACCGGGGAGCTGTTTTTT	CASSFTTGANTGELFF	TRBV11-2	TRBJ2-2	many	TRBD1
TGCGCCAGCAGCCAAGAATGGGACACCCTTACCTACGAGCAGTACTTC	CASSQEWDTLTYEQYF	TRBV4-3	TRBJ2-7	-	-
TGTGCCACCAGTGAACCTCTAGCGGGGGGAAGGGAGACCCAGTACTTC	CATSEPLAGGRETQYF	TRBV24-1	TRBJ2-5	few	TRBD2
TGTGCCAGCAGCTTGCTGGGGGGCAGGAGCTACGAGCAGTACTTC	CASSLLGGRSYEQYF	TRBV5-6	TRBJ2-7	few	-
TGTGCCACCGGACAAACCTTGGGAAACACCATATATTTT	CATGQTLGNTIYF	TRBV15	TRBJ1-3	-	-
TGTGCCAGCAGCCCGGACTTTTATCAGCCCCAGCATTTT	CASSPDFYQPQHF	TRBV5-5	TRBJ1-5	many	-
TGTGCCAGCAGCTTGCGAGGGCATGGTGGCTCACCCCTCCACTTT	CASSLRGHGGSPLHF	TRBV5-4	TRBJ1-6	many	-
TGTGCCAGCAGCGCAACAGGGGGCCGGAGGACTGAAGCTTTCTTT	CASSATGGRRTEAFF	TRBV7-3	TRBJ1-1	many	TRBD1
TGCAGTGCCCTCATACACGGACTAGCCCTAAATACGCAGTATTTT	CSALIHGLALNTQYF	TRBV20-1	TRBJ2-3	many	TRBD2
TGCGCCAGCTTTGGGGGGCGCGGAGACGAGCAGTACTTC	CASFGGRGDEQYF	TRBV5-1	TRBJ2-7	many	-
TGTGCCAGCACCCTAGGGAGCGGGGGCACAGATACGCAGTATTTT	CASTLGSGGTDTQYF	TRBV2	TRBJ2-3	-	TRBD2
TGCGCCAGCGCCCCCGGAACAGACATCTATAATTCACCCCTCCACTTT	CASAPGTDIYNSPLHF	TRBV5-1	TRBJ1-6	many	-
TGTGCCAGTAGTCCGGTACAGGGGGAGACCCAGTACTTC	CASSPVQGETQYF	TRBV19	TRBJ2-5	few	TRBD1
TGTGCCAGCAAGGCCCTAGATACGCAGTATTTT	CASKALDTQYF	TRBV2	TRBJ2-3	many	-
TGCAGTGCTAGGTGGGCGGAGCAAGAGACCCAGTACTTC	CSARWAEQETQYF	TRBV20-1	TRBJ2-5	many	-
TGCGCCAGCAGCTTGGTGGGCCCTGGAAACACTGAAGCTTTCTTT	CASSLVGPGNTEAFF	TRBV5-1	TRBJ1-1	many	-
TGTGCCAGCAGCTTAGAGGCCCGGGTAGCCAAAAACATTCAGTACTTC	CASSLEARVAKNIQYF	TRBV7-9	TRBJ2-4	many	-
TGTGCCAGCAGCGGGACTAGCGGCTACAATGAGCAGTTCTTC	CASSGTSGYNEQFF	TRBV2	TRBJ2-1	many	TRBD2
TGTGCCAGCAGTGATACAGGGGACTCGATGAACACTGAAGCTTTCTTT	CASSDTGDSMNTEAFF	TRBV25-1	TRBJ1-1	many	TRBD1
TGTGCCAGCGCCGGAACAGGGTTCTACGAGCAGTACTTC	CASAGTGFYEQYF	TRBV28	TRBJ2-7	many	-
TGTGCCAGCAGCCAGACTCCAGTTCGGAACACCGGGGAGCTGTTTTTT	CASSQTPVRNTGELFF	TRBV7-3	TRBJ2-2	-	-
TGTGCCAGCAGCTTACTCCCCAGGTCGGGAAACACCATATATTTT	CASSLLPRSGNTIYF	TRBV7-2	TRBJ1-3	many	-
TGTGCCAGCAGCCCGCGGACTAGCGGGGGCCCAGATACGCAGTATTTT	CASSPRTSGGPDTQYF	TRBV7-3	TRBJ2-3	many	TRBD2
TGCAGCGTGCATCTGGGCCCCTACGAGCAGTACTTC	CSVHLGPYEQYF	TRBV29-1	TRBJ2-7	many	-
TGTGCCAGCTCACCCTCGAACACTGAAGCTTTCTTT	CASSPSNTEAFF	TRBV18	TRBJ1-1	many	-
TGTGCCAGCGGCTATGGTAGAGGGACAGATACGCAGTATTTT	CASGYGRGTDTQYF	TRBV21-1	TRBJ2-3	few	-
TGTGCCAGCAGCCCCCACATAACCTCTGAAGCTTTCTTT	CASSPHITSEAFF	TRBV5-5	TRBJ1-1	many	-
TGTGCCAGCAGTTTGATGATTGAGCCCTACGAGCAGTACTTC	CASSLMIEPYEQYF	TRBV28	TRBJ2-7	-	-
TGCAGTGCTCTCGACGCGCGGGGGGGCCCAGAGACCCAGTACTTC	CSALDARGGPETQYF	TRBV20-1	TRBJ2-5	few	TRBD2
TGTGCCAGCAGTCCATCCTGGACACCCCTGCGGACTGAAGCTTTCTTT	CASSPSWTPLRTEAFF	TRBV6-2/TRBV6-3	TRBJ1-1	many	-
TGTGCCAGCAGCATCCTTAGGACTAGCGGGAGCTACGAGCAGTACTTC	CASSILRTSGSYEQYF	TRBV3-1	TRBJ2-7	many	TRBD2
TGTGCCAGCAGCTTACTAGCCAGGACCATAGGTAGCAATCAGCCCCAGCATTTT	CASSLLARTIGSNQPQHF	TRBV7-8	TRBJ1-5	many	-
TGTGCCAGCAGTTTAGGTATAGGTCCCGATACGCAGTATTTT	CASSLGIGPDTQYF	TRBV28	TRBJ2-3	-	-
TGCAGCGTTGATCCGGGGGGGCGGGAGACCCAGTACTTC	CSVDPGGRETQYF	TRBV29-1	TRBJ2-5	-	TRBD2
TGTGCCAGCAGTCTCGGACAGGATGGGAAGCAGTACTTC	CASSLGQDGKQYF	TRBV28	TRBJ2-7	few	TRBD1
TGTGCCACCGGGAGCGGTTCCTACAATGAGCAGTTCTTC	CATGSGSYNEQFF	TRBV24-1	TRBJ2-1	many	-
TGTGCCAGCAGCGGAGAGACCCAGTACTTC	CASSGETQYF	TRBV7-8	TRBJ2-5	many	-
TGCAGCGCCCAACGGGGCGGGGGAAACTACGAGCAGTACTTC	CSAQRGGGNYEQYF	TRBV29-1	TRBJ2-7	many	TRBD2
TGTGCCAGCAGCCCAACTACCTACGAGCAGTACTTC	CASSPTTYEQYF	TRBV7-3	TRBJ2-7	many	-
TGCGCCAGCAGTCCTAGCGGGGGCCCCCCCGGCCAAGAGACCCAGTACTTC	CASSPSGGPPGQETQYF	TRBV5-1	TRBJ2-5	-	TRBD2
TGTGCCAGCAGCTTAGTCGCGACAGCTGCCTACGAGCAGTACTTC	CASSLVATAAYEQYF	TRBV7-9	TRBJ2-7	many	-
TGTGCCAGCAGTCGTAGTGGGGAGCAGTTCTTC	CASSRSGEQFF	TRBV6-5	TRBJ2-1	few	-
TGTGCCAGCCTTCTTAATAAGGAGACCCAGTACTTC	CASLLNKETQYF	TRBV7-9	TRBJ2-5	-	-
TGTGCCAGCAGTTACGACCCCGGGACTTTCGAAGCTTTCTTT	CASSYDPGTFEAFF	TRBV6-2/TRBV6-3	TRBJ1-1	-	-
TGTGCCAGCAGTGAGGTCATTGAACCCCTCCACTTT	CASSEVIEPLHF	TRBV28	TRBJ1-6	many	-
TGTGCCAGCAGAGGAATGGGGGCTTACAATGAGCAGTTCTTC	CASRGMGAYNEQFF	TRBV6-1	TRBJ2-1	few	-
TGTGCCAGCGGACTTTCGACAGTGAACACTGAAGCTTTCTTT	CASGLSTVNTEAFF	TRBV6-6	TRBJ1-1	many	-
TGCAGCGTTGACTCTCAGGGATTTGGTGAAGCTTTCTTT	CSVDSQGFGEAFF	TRBV29-1	TRBJ1-1	many	-
TGTGCCAGCAGCGTAGGAGCGGGGGGAGTAGATACGCAGTATTTT	CASSVGAGGVDTQYF	TRBV9	TRBJ2-3	many	TRBD2
TGCAGCGTTGCGGCAGGGCCCAACTATGGCTACACCTTC	CSVAAGPNYGYTF	TRBV29-1	TRBJ1-2	many	-
TGTGCCAGCAGGAAGCGGGGGGCAAACATTCAGTACTTC	CASRKRGANIQYF	TRBV3-1	TRBJ2-4	few	TRBD2